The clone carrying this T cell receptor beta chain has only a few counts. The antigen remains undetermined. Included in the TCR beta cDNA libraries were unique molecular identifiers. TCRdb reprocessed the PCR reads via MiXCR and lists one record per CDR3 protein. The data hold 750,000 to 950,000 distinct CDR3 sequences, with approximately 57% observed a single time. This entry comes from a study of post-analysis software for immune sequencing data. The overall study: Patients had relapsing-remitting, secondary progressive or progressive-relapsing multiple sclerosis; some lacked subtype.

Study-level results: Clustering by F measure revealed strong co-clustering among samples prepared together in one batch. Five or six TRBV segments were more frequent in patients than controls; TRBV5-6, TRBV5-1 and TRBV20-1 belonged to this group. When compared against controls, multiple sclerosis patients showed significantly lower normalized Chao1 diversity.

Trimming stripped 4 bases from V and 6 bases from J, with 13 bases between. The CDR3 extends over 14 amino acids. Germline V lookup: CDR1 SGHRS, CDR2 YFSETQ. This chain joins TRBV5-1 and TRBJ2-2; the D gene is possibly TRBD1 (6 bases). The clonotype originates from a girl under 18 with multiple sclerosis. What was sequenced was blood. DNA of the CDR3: TGCGCCAGCAGCACCTCAGGGGTTGCCGGGGAGCTGTTTTTT. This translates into CASSTSGVAGELFF.